A selection of T cell receptor beta chains follows, all from one sample in a study of radiotherapy plus CTLA-4 blockade in lung cancer. The assay was immunoSEQ multiplex PCR, and TCRdb's table has in-frame clones only and misses some. The sample has tens of thousands of clones, approximately 84% seen once. Sample: peripheral blood, taken from a patient treated with radiotherapy plus ipilimumab. These receptors all stem from a human donor with non-small cell lung cancer whose response to radiotherapy plus ipilimumab could not be evaluated. Each CDR3 is given with its conserved first and last residue. The D gene is left open where the match is weak. Clone size is not always given. Where it is, it says once, few, many or a class for expanded clones.

v_call,j_call,clone_size,d_call,cdr3_nt,cdr3_aa
TRBV18,TRBJ2-7,few,NA,TGTGCCAGCTCACCCCGGGTCAGAGACGAGCAGTACTTC,CASSPRVRDEQYF
TRBV30,TRBJ1-4,NA,NA,TGTGCCTGGGCGGAGGAAAAACTGTTTTTT,CAWAEEKLFF
TRBV5-1,TRBJ2-6,NA,NA,TGCGCCAGCAGCTTGAATCTCGGGTCGGCTGGGGCCAACGTCCTGACTTTC,CASSLNLGSAGANVLTF
TRBV9,TRBJ2-7,NA,NA,TGTGCCAGCAGCGTAGCCCCACATCTCGAGCAGTACTTC,CASSVAPHLEQYF
TRBV25-1,TRBJ1-2,NA,NA,TGTGCCAGTGAATCCTGGGGCCATGGCTACACCTTC,CASESWGHGYTF
TRBV7-2,TRBJ1-4,NA,TRBD1,TGTGCCAGCAGCAAAGACAGGGGGAATGAAAAACTGTTTTTT,CASSKDRGNEKLFF
TRBV19,TRBJ1-1,NA,NA,TGTGCCAGTAGTGCTAGGATAAACACTGAAGCTTTCTTT,CASSARINTEAFF
TRBV29-1,TRBJ1-2,NA,NA,TGCAGCGTTGAGGGTCAGGGCAAGTATGGCTACACCTTC,CSVEGQGKYGYTF
TRBV5-1,TRBJ2-7,few,TRBD1,TGCGCCAGCAGCTTCCGGGACAGTGTATCCTACGAGCAGTACTTC,CASSFRDSVSYEQYF
TRBV4-2,TRBJ1-5,NA,TRBD1,TGTGCCAGCAGCCAAGGGACAGGGAACAATCAGCCCCAGCATTTT,CASSQGTGNNQPQHF
TRBV4-3,TRBJ2-1,NA,TRBD2,TGCGCCAGCAGCCGAACTACTGGCGGGAGCTCCTACAATGAGCAGTTCTTC,CASSRTTGGSSYNEQFF
TRBV19,TRBJ1-2,NA,NA,TGTGCCGGCTACCAGGGCGGGAGTGGCTACACCTTC,CAGYQGGSGYTF
TRBV7-6,TRBJ2-1,NA,TRBD1,TGTGCCAGCAGCAAACAACCCCCTCGGACAGGGAACAATGAGCAGTTCTTC,CASSKQPPRTGNNEQFF
TRBV9,TRBJ2-7,NA,TRBD2,TGTGCCAGCAGCGTATCTAGCGGGAGGGCCGAGGAGCAGTACTTC,CASSVSSGRAEEQYF
TRBV15,TRBJ2-4,once,NA,TGTGCCACCAGCAGCGCGGGCAGTCCCGACATTCAGTACTTC,CATSSAGSPDIQYF
TRBV7-2,TRBJ1-6,NA,TRBD1,TGTGCCAGCAGCTTGGACAGGGGGCAGTCACCCCTCCACTTT,CASSLDRGQSPLHF
TRBV4-3,TRBJ1-5,NA,NA,TGCGCCAGCAGCCAGTATAGCAATCAGCCCCAGCATTTT,CASSQYSNQPQHF
TRBV19,TRBJ1-5,NA,NA,TGTGCCAGCGGTTTGTATAGCAATCAGCCCCAGCATTTT,CASGLYSNQPQHF
TRBV6-4,TRBJ2-3,NA,TRBD2,TGTGCCAGCAGTATAGCGGGAGGCCACACAGATACGCAGTATTTT,CASSIAGGHTDTQYF
TRBV5-4,TRBJ2-1,NA,NA,TGTGCCAGCAGCATTAGCAACGATGAGCAGTTCTTC,CASSISNDEQFF